Shown below are 23 T cell receptor beta chains from a single sample sequenced in a study of beta chain features in type 1 diabetes. Sequencing targeted expressed TCRB transcripts, as all isolated RNA had been reverse transcribed. TCRdb's copy holds only in-frame clones and misses some; the assay was immunoSEQ multiplex PCR. The data show 350,000 or so clones, with about 18% seen just once and roughly 0.045% held by the top ten. Source material: naive CD4+ T cells from blood. The receptor source for this set is a woman aged 18-29 years in good health.

This clone was counted between two and nine times. The CDR3 coding sequence is TGTGCCAGCAGCTTAGGGCTAGCGGGGTGGACCCAGTACTTC. Translation gives CASSLGLAGWTQYF. J is TRBJ2-5 and V is TRBV7-2; 9 nucleotides line up with TRBD2. Germline assignment: CDR1 SGHTA and CDR2 FQGNSA. J gave up 7 bases and V 1 base, and 4 bases lay outside the gene matches. The CDR3 runs to 14 residues.

On this clone: The germline gene is not matched at one end of the junction; a read error may be the cause. The V and J genes are TRBV7-9 and TRBJ1-1, with a weak D call TRBD1 (6 bases). The CDR3 is 12 residues long. CDR1 and CDR2 (germline): SEHNR, FQNEAQ (reference sequence). The CDR3 reads CASSSNPGTPGF. In DNA, the CDR3 is TGTGCCAGCAGCTCAAACCCAGGGACACCCGGGTTT.

V and J are TRBV29-1 and TRBJ2-1; the match to TRBD1 covers 11 bases. Looked up from germline, CDR1 is SQVTM and CDR2 is ANQGSEA. With 1 base clipped from V and 2 bases from J, the junction kept 7 bases outside the gene matches. The CDR3 is 17 residues long. The CDR3 DNA reads as TGCAGCGTTGAAGGTCGGACAGGGGGCGTCACCTACAATGAGCAGTTCTTC. It encodes CSVEGRTGGVTYNEQFF.

Concerning this clone itself: The same CDR3 arises from other DNA sequences in this sample as well. V gene TRBV18 combines with J gene TRBJ1-1; D may be TRBD1 (6 bases). The CDR3 contains 14 residues. Per germline, CDR1 KGHSH and CDR2 LQKENI. Trimming cost V 3 bases and J 1 base, with 9 bases left between them. As DNA, the CDR3 is TGTGCCAGCTCACCGGGACAAGCGAACACTGAAGCTTTCTTT. Amino acids: CASSPGQANTEAFF.

This clone turned up a few times. The CDR3 nucleotides read TGCGCCAGCAGCGGGACAGTGGGGAGGAGCACTGAAGCTTTCTTT. Its translation: CASSGTVGRSTEAFF. The V and J genes are TRBV5-1 and TRBJ1-1, with 7 bases fitting TRBD1. The germline gives CDR1 SGHRS, CDR2 YFSETQ. After removal of 4 bases from V and 4 bases from J, the junction contained 10 bases not matched to a gene. The length of the CDR3 is 15 residues.

In its sample, this clone was seen a few times. The chain combines TRBV7-9 with TRBJ1-4, with 9 bases lining up with TRBD1. The CDR3 loop spans 17 amino acids. Trimming removed 5 bases from V and 0 bases from J; junction bases left unmatched: 7. In germline, CDR1 is SEHNR, CDR2 FQNEAQ (reference sequence). CDR3 coding DNA: TGTGCCAGCAGCCCAGGACAGGGGCATTCAACTAATGAAAAACTGTTTTTT. Its protein is CASSPGQGHSTNEKLFF.

This clone was counted between two and nine times. V and J are TRBV14 and TRBJ2-5, with a possible D match to TRBD2 (5 bases). V lost 4 bases to trimming and J lost 5 bases, with 11 bases between them. CDR1 is SGHDN and CDR2 is FVKESK in the germline V gene. The CDR3 loop spans 13 amino acids. The CDR3 loop reads CASSLAGGETQYF. CDR3 in DNA: TGTGCCAGCAGCCTGGCGGGTGGGGAGACCCAGTACTTC. Using reference TRBV14 and TRBJ2-5 for the parts outside the CDR3, the full variable domain is EAGVTQFPSHSVIEKGQTVTLRCDPISGHDNLYWYRRVMGKEIKFLLHFVKESKQDESGMPNNRFLAERTGGTYSTLKVQPAELEDSGVYFCASSLAGGETQYFGPGTRLLVL.

The gene calls are TRBV4-1 and TRBJ2-7; D is possibly TRBD2 (5 bases). Germline V gives CDR1 MGHRA, CDR2 YSYEKL. The CDR3 runs 13 residues. The V end was cut by 1 base, the J end by 3 bases, with 7 bases between. CDR3 nucleotides: TGCGCCAGCAGCCAAGCCCGGGACTACGAGCAGTACTTC. This translates into CASSQARDYEQYF.

The chain has TRBV11-2 and TRBJ2-5, with 9 bases aligning to TRBD1. Germline V lookup: CDR1 SGHAT, CDR2 FQNNGV. This CDR3 region has 14 residues. V shed 6 bases, J shed 5 bases, and the junction held 7 bases outside the gene matches. The CDR3 DNA reads TGTGCCAGCAGGCACAGGGGGCTGGGGGAGACCCAGTACTTC. This gives the protein CASRHRGLGETQYF. The complete variable domain, with remaining parts taken from reference TRBV11-2 and TRBJ2-5, reads EAGVAQSPRYKIIEKRQSVAFWCNPISGHATLYWYQQILGQGPKLLIQFQNNGVVDDSQLPKDRFSAERLKGVDSTLKIQPAKLEDSAVYLCASRHRGLGETQYFGPGTRLLVL.

J is TRBJ1-2 and V is TRBV11-2; TRBD1 might be the D (6 bases). Trimming took off 1 base at V and 3 bases at J, with 9 bases between the two ends. Germline V gene sequence: CDR1 SGHAT, CDR2 FQNNGV. The CDR3 loop spans 14 amino acids. CDR3 protein: CASSLGRGDYGYTF. The CDR3 DNA sequence: TGTGCCAGCAGCTTAGGCAGGGGTGACTATGGCTACACCTTC.

This clone occurred a few times. CDR3 sequence reads: CASSKFRDRERETQYF. CDR3 nucleotides: TGTGCCAGCAGTAAATTCCGGGACAGGGAGAGGGAGACCCAGTACTTC. The V and J genes are TRBV6-6 and TRBJ2-5; 9 positions agree with TRBD1. CDR3 size: 16 residues. Germline-derived CDR1 and CDR2 are MNHNY and SVGAGI (reference sequence). V was clipped by 5 bases and J by 5 bases; unmatched bases: 12.

This rearrangement joins TRBV15 to TRBJ1-2; D perhaps matches TRBD1 (6 bases). Trimming removed 1 base from V and 5 bases from J, with 8 bases in between. The CDR3 extends over 13 amino acids. Germline assignment: CDR1 LNHNV and CDR2 YYDKDF (reference sequence). The CDR3 protein is CATSRATGYGYTF. The CDR3 nucleotides are TGTGCCACCAGCAGAGCCACAGGGTATGGCTACACCTTC.

On this clone itself: This sample also contains other DNA sequences that code for the same CDR3. The chain links TRBV30 to TRBJ1-2; possibly TRBD1 for D (6 bases). Germline loops: CDR1 GTSNPN, CDR2 SVGIG (reference sequence). The CDR3 has 12 residues. Trimming removed 2 bases from V and 2 bases from J, with 6 bases in between. The CDR3 coding sequence is TGTGCCTGGAGTACAGGGAACTATGGCTACACCTTC. Translated: CAWSTGNYGYTF.

The table lists this clone with a few counts. This chain's CDR3 is CASSPQGNYNEQFF. The CDR3, as DNA: TGTGCCAGCTCACCGCAGGGGAACTACAATGAGCAGTTCTTC. V usage is TRBV18 and J usage is TRBJ2-1; D perhaps matches TRBD1 (6 bases). This CDR3 contains 14 residues. V lost 3 bases to trimming and J lost 3 bases, with 9 bases between them. From germline, CDR1 is KGHSH and CDR2 LQKENI.

The chain has TRBV29-1 and TRBJ1-1; D remains unclear. Trimming took 5 bases from V and 6 from J, leaving 13 bases between them. Germline loops: CDR1 SQVTM, CDR2 ANQGSEA. The CDR3 has 12 residues. As DNA, the CDR3 is TGCAGCGTTCAGTACGCCCCCCCTGAAGCTTTCTTT. Protein: CSVQYAPPEAFF.

The CDR3 region is CASSFRDRAETQYF. The DNA for the CDR3 is TGTGCCAGCAGTTTCCGGGACAGGGCCGAGACCCAGTACTTC. The rearrangement joins TRBV27 to TRBJ2-5; 9 bases fit TRBD1. From germline, CDR1 is MNHEY and CDR2 SMNVEV (reference sequence). J was trimmed by 5 bases and V by 3 bases; bases with no gene match: 4. The CDR3 covers 14 residues.

This clone was observed a handful of times. The chain combines TRBV9 with TRBJ2-1; no definite D call. V lost 3 bases, J lost 9 bases, and 10 bases lay in between. CDR1 is SGDLS, CDR2 YYNGEE, per germline. CDR3 length: 12 residues. The CDR3 DNA is TGTGCCAGCAGCGCCCGGGTGGGTGAGCAGTTCTTC. This gives the protein CASSARVGEQFF.

In this sample, this clone turned up a few times. The chain employs TRBV2 and TRBJ2-5, with 9 positions matching TRBD2. J was trimmed by 1 base and V by 6 bases; bases with no gene match: 6. Germline V gene sequence: CDR1 SNHLY, CDR2 FYNNEI. The CDR3 runs 15 residues. CDR3 coding DNA: TGTGCCAGCAGGAGAAGCGGGGGGCCCCAAGAGACCCAGTACTTC. Translation gives CASRRSGGPQETQYF.

This chain joins TRBV29-1 and TRBJ1-1; no reliable D call. The germline V gene encodes CDR1 SQVTM and CDR2 ANQGSEA. CDR3 length: 13 residues. Trimming removed 4 bases at V and 1 base at J, with 10 bases between. CDR3 bases: TGCAGCGTTGTAACACCGTCGAACACTGAAGCTTTCTTT. Protein: CSVVTPSNTEAFF.

A few counts support this clone. The gene calls are TRBV4-1 and TRBJ2-5; 7 bases map to TRBD1. From germline, CDR1 is MGHRA and CDR2 YSYEKL. The CDR3 contains 15 residues. J lost 0 bases, V lost 3 bases, and 4 bases had no gene match. The CDR3 nucleotides are TGCGCCAGCAGCCACCCGGGACAGCACCAAGAGACCCAGTACTTC. This sequence encodes CASSHPGQHQETQYF.

The chain joins TRBV7-9 to TRBJ1-2; 10 bases map to TRBD1. The CDR3 loop spans 14 amino acids. With 7 bases clipped from V and 8 bases from J, the junction kept 10 bases outside the gene matches. Per the germline V gene, CDR1 is SEHNR and CDR2 is FQNEAQ (reference sequence). The CDR3 bases are TGTGCCAGCAACCCCGACAGGGGGCGTTGGGGCTACACCTTC. This translates into CASNPDRGRWGYTF. Using reference TRBV7-9 and TRBJ1-2 for the parts outside the CDR3, the full variable domain is DTGVSQNPRHKITKRGQNVTFRCDPISEHNRLYWYRQTLGQGPEFLTYFQNEAQLEKSRLLSDRFSAERPKGSFSTLEIQRTEQGDSAMYLCASNPDRGRWGYTFGSGTRLTVV.

The chain employs TRBV2 and TRBJ1-2; no clear D. Germline CDR1 SNHLY, CDR2 FYNNEI. Trimming removed 3 bases at V and 4 bases at J, with 6 bases between. The CDR3 runs to 12 residues. Here the CDR3 DNA reads TGTGCCAGCAGTGAGGCCTCCTATGGCTACACCTTC. Translated: CASSEASYGYTF.

Points on this clone: Other DNA sequences within the sample encode an identical CDR3. The V gene is TRBV30, the J gene TRBJ1-3; D is possibly TRBD1 (5 bases). V lost 4 bases and J lost 4, with 8 bases in between. The CDR3 sequence is 12 residues long. CDR1 is GTSNPN, CDR2 SVGIG, per germline (reference sequence). The CDR3 region has the DNA TGTGCCTGGACTAGGGGCGGAAACACCATATATTTT. Its protein is CAWTRGGNTIYF.